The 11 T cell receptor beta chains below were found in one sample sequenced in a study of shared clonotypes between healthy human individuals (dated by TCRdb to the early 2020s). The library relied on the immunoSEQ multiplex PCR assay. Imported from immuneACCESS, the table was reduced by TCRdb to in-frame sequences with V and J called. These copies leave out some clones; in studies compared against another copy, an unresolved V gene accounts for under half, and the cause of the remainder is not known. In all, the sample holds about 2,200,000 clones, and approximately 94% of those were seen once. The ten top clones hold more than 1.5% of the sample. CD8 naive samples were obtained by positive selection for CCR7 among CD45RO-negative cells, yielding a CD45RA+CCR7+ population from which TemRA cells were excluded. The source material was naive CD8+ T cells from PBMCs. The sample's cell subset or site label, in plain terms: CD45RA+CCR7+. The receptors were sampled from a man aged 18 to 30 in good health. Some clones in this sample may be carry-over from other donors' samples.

CDR3 sequence (DNA): TGTGCCAGCAGTTTACGCCTGGACTACACTGAAGCTTTCTTT. Translating it yields CASSLRLDYTEAFF. V and J are TRBV28 and TRBJ1-1; D unclear. CDR1 and CDR2 from the germline V gene are MDHEN and SYDVKM. With 2 bases removed from V and 3 bases from J, the gap between germline ends came to 10 bases. The CDR3 sequence is 14 residues long.

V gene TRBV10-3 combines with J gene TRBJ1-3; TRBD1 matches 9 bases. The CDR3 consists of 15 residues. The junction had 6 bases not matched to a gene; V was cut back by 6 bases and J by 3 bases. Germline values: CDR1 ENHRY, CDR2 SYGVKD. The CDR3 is CAISLGTGFGNTIYF. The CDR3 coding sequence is TGTGCCATCAGCCTTGGGACAGGGTTTGGAAACACCATATATTTT.

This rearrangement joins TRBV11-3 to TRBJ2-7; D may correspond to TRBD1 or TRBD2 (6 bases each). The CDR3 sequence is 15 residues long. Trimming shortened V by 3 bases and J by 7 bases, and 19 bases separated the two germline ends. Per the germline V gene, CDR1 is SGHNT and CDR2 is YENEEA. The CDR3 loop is CASSFSPGASGEQYF. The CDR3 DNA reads TGTGCCAGCAGCTTCTCCCCGGGGGCTTCGGGTGAGCAGTACTTC.

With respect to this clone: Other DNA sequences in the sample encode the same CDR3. The CDR3 loop is CASRAGGTEAFF. The DNA for the CDR3 is TGTGCCAGCAGAGCAGGGGGCACTGAAGCTTTCTTT. V usage is TRBV6-1 and J usage is TRBJ1-1; 7 bases match TRBD1. With V trimmed by 6 bases and J by 4 bases, 2 bases remained unmatched. The CDR3 runs 12 residues. The germline V gene encodes CDR1 MNHNS and CDR2 SASEGT.

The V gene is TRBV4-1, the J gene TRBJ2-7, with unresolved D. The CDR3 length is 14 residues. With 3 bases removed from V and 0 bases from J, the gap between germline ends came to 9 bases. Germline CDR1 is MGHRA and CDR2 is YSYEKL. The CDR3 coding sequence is TGCGCCAGCAGCCACGATCCAGACTCCTACGAGCAGTACTTC. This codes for CASSHDPDSYEQYF.

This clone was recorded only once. The CDR3 loop is CASSLVAGDTYEQYF. CDR3 coding DNA: TGCGCCAGCAGCTTGGTTGCAGGGGATACCTACGAGCAGTACTTC. The V gene is TRBV5-1, the J gene TRBJ2-7; D may be TRBD1 (6 bases). CDR1 and CDR2 from the germline V gene are SGHRS and YFSETQ. CDR3 size: 15 residues. The ends were cut back, 0 bases at V and 2 bases at J, with 12 bases in the middle.

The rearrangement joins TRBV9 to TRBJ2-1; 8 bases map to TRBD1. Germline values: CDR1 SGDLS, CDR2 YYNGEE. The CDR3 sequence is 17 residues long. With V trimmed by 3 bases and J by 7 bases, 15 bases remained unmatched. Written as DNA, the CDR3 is TGTGCCAGCAGCGAAACCCCCCGGGCAGGGGGCAGGAATGAGCAGTTCTTC. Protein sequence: CASSETPRAGGRNEQFF.

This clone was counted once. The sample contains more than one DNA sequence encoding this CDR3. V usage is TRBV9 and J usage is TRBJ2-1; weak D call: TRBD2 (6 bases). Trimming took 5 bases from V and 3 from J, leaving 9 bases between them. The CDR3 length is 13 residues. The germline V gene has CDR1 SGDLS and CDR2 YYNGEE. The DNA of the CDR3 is TGTGCCAGCAGTAGCGGAAGCTACAATGAGCAGTTCTTC. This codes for CASSSGSYNEQFF.

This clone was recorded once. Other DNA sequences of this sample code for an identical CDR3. CDR3 nucleotides: TGTGCCAGCAGCGTAGAAGGGTCCGGGAGCACAGATACGCAGTATTTT. Protein: CASSVEGSGSTDTQYF. The J gene is TRBJ2-3, the V gene TRBV9; D unresolved. Germline CDR1 and CDR2: SGDLS and YYNGEE. V was clipped by 0 bases and J by 0 bases, with 11 bases between them. The CDR3 is 16 amino acids.

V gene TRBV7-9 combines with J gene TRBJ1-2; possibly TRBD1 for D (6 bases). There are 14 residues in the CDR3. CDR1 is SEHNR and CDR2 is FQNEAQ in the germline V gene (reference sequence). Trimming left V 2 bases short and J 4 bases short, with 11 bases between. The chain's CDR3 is CASSLKGGPYGYTF. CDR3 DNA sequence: TGTGCCAGCAGCTTAAAGGGGGGGCCCTATGGCTACACCTTC.

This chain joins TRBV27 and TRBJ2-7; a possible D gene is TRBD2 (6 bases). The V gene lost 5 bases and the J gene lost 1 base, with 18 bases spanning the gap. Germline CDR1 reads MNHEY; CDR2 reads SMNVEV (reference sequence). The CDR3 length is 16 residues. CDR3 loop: CASSPKTGTGSYEQYF. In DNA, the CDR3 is TGTGCCAGCAGTCCAAAAACCGGGACTGGATCCTACGAGCAGTACTTC.